This is a list of T cell receptor beta chains from one sample in a study of lymphopenia after photon versus proton radiotherapy. Produced via immunoSEQ multiplex PCR; TCRdb's table is partial and in-frame only. The data contain 150,000 or so clones, around 85% of them singletons. This specimen was peripheral blood, taken from a patient treated with photon-based radiotherapy. Source of these receptors: a man aged 50-60 years with gastric cancer. The CDR3 runs from the conserved cysteine through the conserved F or W. Each record gives: J gene, clone size, D gene, V gene, CDR3 DNA, CDR3 protein. A D gene is named only where the DNA matches it firmly. Some rows mark clone size as missing; the rest say once, few, many or name a class of expanded clone.

J gene: TRBJ1-2
clone size: once
D gene: -
V gene: TRBV29-1
CDR3 DNA: TGCAGCGTTGAAGGACATCCGATTAACTATGGCTACACCTTC
CDR3 protein: CSVEGHPINYGYTF

J gene: TRBJ2-5
clone size: -
D gene: TRBD1
V gene: TRBV4-2
CDR3 DNA: TGTGCCAGCAGCCAAGATCCAGGGACAGTTATACAAGAGACCCAGTACTTC
CDR3 protein: CASSQDPGTVIQETQYF

J gene: TRBJ2-7
clone size: -
D gene: -
V gene: TRBV11-2
CDR3 DNA: TGTGCCAGCAGCGCTACAACAGGGATGGGCGGGCAGTACTTC
CDR3 protein: CASSATTGMGGQYF

J gene: TRBJ2-7
clone size: -
D gene: TRBD1
V gene: TRBV10-3
CDR3 DNA: TGTGCCATCGGGGGGGGACAGGGGTCCGAGCAGTACTTC
CDR3 protein: CAIGGGQGSEQYF

J gene: TRBJ2-7
clone size: -
D gene: -
V gene: TRBV7-2
CDR3 DNA: TGTGCCAGCAGCCTGACGGAGATCTACGAGCAGTACTTC
CDR3 protein: CASSLTEIYEQYF

J gene: TRBJ1-2
clone size: once
D gene: -
V gene: TRBV6-1
CDR3 DNA: TGTGCCAGCAGTGCCGAAAATAACTATGGCTACACCTTC
CDR3 protein: CASSAENNYGYTF

J gene: TRBJ1-2
clone size: -
D gene: -
V gene: TRBV25-1
CDR3 DNA: TGTGCCAGCAGTGAAGGGGGGGTGGCTAACTATGGCTACACCTTC
CDR3 protein: CASSEGGVANYGYTF

J gene: TRBJ2-5
clone size: -
D gene: TRBD2
V gene: TRBV9
CDR3 DNA: TGTGCCAGCAGCGAGGGGACTAGCGGGAGTGAGACCCAGTACTTC
CDR3 protein: CASSEGTSGSETQYF

J gene: TRBJ1-5
clone size: many
D gene: TRBD1
V gene: TRBV2
CDR3 DNA: TGTGCCAGCAGGACACAGGGGACGAATCAGCCCCAGCATTTT
CDR3 protein: CASRTQGTNQPQHF

J gene: TRBJ1-5
clone size: -
D gene: -
V gene: TRBV10-3
CDR3 DNA: TGTGCCACCTCTCCCGGCGACAGACAGCCCCAGCATTTT
CDR3 protein: CATSPGDRQPQHF

J gene: TRBJ2-7
clone size: -
D gene: -
V gene: TRBV6-5
CDR3 DNA: TGTGCCAGCAGTTACTCAAGACTACGCTACGAGCAGTACTTC
CDR3 protein: CASSYSRLRYEQYF

J gene: TRBJ2-3
clone size: once
D gene: TRBD2
V gene: TRBV9
CDR3 DNA: TGTGCCAGCAGCGCCCTGGCTAGCGGGAGGGGAGATACGCAGTATTTT
CDR3 protein: CASSALASGRGDTQYF

J gene: TRBJ1-2
clone size: -
D gene: TRBD1
V gene: TRBV5-1
CDR3 DNA: TGCGCCAGCAGCGGAGGGACAGCTAACTATGGCTACACCTTC
CDR3 protein: CASSGGTANYGYTF

J gene: TRBJ1-5
clone size: -
D gene: TRBD1
V gene: TRBV19
CDR3 DNA: TGTGCCAGTAGTATAGACAGGGGGCGAGGGCAGCCCCAGCATTTT
CDR3 protein: CASSIDRGRGQPQHF

J gene: TRBJ2-7
clone size: -
D gene: -
V gene: TRBV30
CDR3 DNA: TGTGCCTGGAGTGTACGAATAGGGAGCTCCTACGAGCAGTACTTC
CDR3 protein: CAWSVRIGSSYEQYF

J gene: TRBJ2-1
clone size: -
D gene: TRBD2
V gene: TRBV19
CDR3 DNA: TGTGCCAGTAGTATAGGAACGGGAGGTATCGATGAGCAGTTCTTC
CDR3 protein: CASSIGTGGIDEQFF

J gene: TRBJ1-1
clone size: many
D gene: -
V gene: TRBV2
CDR3 DNA: TGTGCCAGCAGTGGGGTTTACAGGAACACTGAAGCTTTCTTT
CDR3 protein: CASSGVYRNTEAFF

J gene: TRBJ2-7
clone size: -
D gene: TRBD2
V gene: TRBV19
CDR3 DNA: TGTGCCAGTAACCTCGTGGGGGGGACGGACCCCTACGAGCAGTACTTC
CDR3 protein: CASNLVGGTDPYEQYF

J gene: TRBJ2-7
clone size: -
D gene: TRBD1
V gene: TRBV13
CDR3 DNA: TGTGCCAGCAGCTTACGGGACAGGGGGTCCTACGAGCAGTACTTC
CDR3 protein: CASSLRDRGSYEQYF

J gene: TRBJ1-2
clone size: -
D gene: -
V gene: TRBV2
CDR3 DNA: TGTGCCAGCAGGACACAGGGCGTATTCGAGGGCTACACCTTC
CDR3 protein: CASRTQGVFEGYTF

J gene: TRBJ2-5
clone size: -
D gene: -
V gene: TRBV5-1
CDR3 DNA: TGCGCCAGCAGCCGGGGCCTCCAAGAGACCCAGTACTTC
CDR3 protein: CASSRGLQETQYF

J gene: TRBJ1-5
clone size: -
D gene: -
V gene: TRBV2
CDR3 DNA: TGTGCCAGCAGTGTTCAGGGGCTGGGCAATCAGCCCCAGCATTTT
CDR3 protein: CASSVQGLGNQPQHF

J gene: TRBJ2-1
clone size: -
D gene: -
V gene: TRBV9
CDR3 DNA: TGTGCCAGCAGCGTCGCGGGCTCCTACAATGAGCAGTTCTTC
CDR3 protein: CASSVAGSYNEQFF

J gene: TRBJ2-7
clone size: -
D gene: -
V gene: TRBV5-4
CDR3 DNA: TGTGCCAGCAGCTTGGCCGGGGGCAGGGCGAACGAGCAGTACTTC
CDR3 protein: CASSLAGGRANEQYF

J gene: TRBJ2-1
clone size: -
D gene: -
V gene: TRBV2
CDR3 DNA: TGTGCCAGCAGCTCCTTCCCCAATGAGCAGTTCTTC
CDR3 protein: CASSSFPNEQFF

J gene: TRBJ2-5
clone size: -
D gene: -
V gene: TRBV2
CDR3 DNA: TGTGCCAGCAGTGATGTAGGGTACCAAGAGACCCAGTACTTC
CDR3 protein: CASSDVGYQETQYF

J gene: TRBJ2-3
clone size: few
D gene: -
V gene: TRBV18
CDR3 DNA: TGTGCCAGCTCACCATCGGCCGGGATCACAGATACGCAGTATTTT
CDR3 protein: CASSPSAGITDTQYF

J gene: TRBJ1-5
clone size: -
D gene: TRBD1
V gene: TRBV2
CDR3 DNA: TGTGCCAGCAGTGCCTTACAGGGGAACCAGCCCCAGCATTTT
CDR3 protein: CASSALQGNQPQHF

J gene: TRBJ2-7
clone size: -
D gene: -
V gene: TRBV18
CDR3 DNA: TGTGCCAGCTCACCAGACCAGGGAACGTACGAGCAGTACTTC
CDR3 protein: CASSPDQGTYEQYF

J gene: TRBJ2-1
clone size: -
D gene: TRBD2
V gene: TRBV7-2
CDR3 DNA: TGTGCCAGCAGCTTACTAGCGGGAGATAATGAGCAGTTCTTC
CDR3 protein: CASSLLAGDNEQFF

J gene: TRBJ2-3
clone size: few
D gene: -
V gene: TRBV7-2
CDR3 DNA: TGTGCCAGCAGCTTACAGTCGACGAGCACAGATACGCAGTATTTT
CDR3 protein: CASSLQSTSTDTQYF

J gene: TRBJ1-1
clone size: -
D gene: -
V gene: TRBV6-5
CDR3 DNA: TGTGCCAGCAGTTACTCTGTTGCCTTGAACACTGAAGCTTTCTTT
CDR3 protein: CASSYSVALNTEAFF

J gene: TRBJ2-7
clone size: few
D gene: TRBD2
V gene: TRBV30
CDR3 DNA: TGTGCCTGGGCCCCCTTGAGCGGGAGATCCTACGAGCAGTACTTC
CDR3 protein: CAWAPLSGRSYEQYF

J gene: TRBJ2-4
clone size: -
D gene: TRBD1
V gene: TRBV30
CDR3 DNA: TGTGCCTGGAGTAACCCCCATAGGGACAGGGTAGCCAAAAACATTCAGTACTTC
CDR3 protein: CAWSNPHRDRVAKNIQYF

J gene: TRBJ1-1
clone size: -
D gene: -
V gene: TRBV4-1
CDR3 DNA: TGCGCCAGCAGCCAGGTGACAGTGAACACTGAAGCTTTCTTT
CDR3 protein: CASSQVTVNTEAFF

J gene: TRBJ2-5
clone size: once
D gene: TRBD2
V gene: TRBV7-2
CDR3 DNA: TGTGCCAGCAGCAAGGGCGCTAGCGGGAAGGAGACCCAGTACTTC
CDR3 protein: CASSKGASGKETQYF

J gene: TRBJ1-1
clone size: few
D gene: -
V gene: TRBV28
CDR3 DNA: TGTGCCAGCAGTTCAGAGGGTGTCACTGAAGCTTTCTTT
CDR3 protein: CASSSEGVTEAFF

J gene: TRBJ2-5
clone size: -
D gene: -
V gene: TRBV2
CDR3 DNA: TGTGCCAGCAGTGAAGTAGTGGAGACCCAGTACTTC
CDR3 protein: CASSEVVETQYF

J gene: TRBJ1-1
clone size: once
D gene: -
V gene: TRBV5-1
CDR3 DNA: TGCGCCAGCAGCCCCGGGGGGACTGAAGCTTTCTTT
CDR3 protein: CASSPGGTEAFF

J gene: TRBJ2-1
clone size: -
D gene: TRBD1
V gene: TRBV20-1
CDR3 DNA: TGCAGTGCTAGAGGAGGGACAGGGCAGTTCTTC
CDR3 protein: CSARGGTGQFF

J gene: TRBJ2-7
clone size: few
D gene: -
V gene: TRBV18
CDR3 DNA: TGTGCCAGCTCACCACCATCTCTCGGGCAGTTGGGCGGCGAGCAGTACTTC
CDR3 protein: CASSPPSLGQLGGEQYF

J gene: TRBJ2-1
clone size: -
D gene: TRBD1
V gene: TRBV25-1
CDR3 DNA: TGTGCCAGCAGTGACTCCCTGGGGACAGGGACCGGGGATGAGCAGTTCTTC
CDR3 protein: CASSDSLGTGTGDEQFF

J gene: TRBJ2-7
clone size: -
D gene: TRBD1
V gene: TRBV28
CDR3 DNA: TGTGCCAGCAGTTTACCCCGGACAGGGAGGAGCTCCTACGAGCAGTACTTC
CDR3 protein: CASSLPRTGRSSYEQYF

J gene: TRBJ2-1
clone size: -
D gene: -
V gene: TRBV30
CDR3 DNA: TGTGCCTGGACCTTTCCGGGGCGGGGCCTTGGTGAGCAGTTCTTC
CDR3 protein: CAWTFPGRGLGEQFF

J gene: TRBJ2-1
clone size: -
D gene: -
V gene: TRBV11-2
CDR3 DNA: TGTGCCAGCAGCAAGAGACTCAATGAGCAGTTCTTC
CDR3 protein: CASSKRLNEQFF

J gene: TRBJ2-7
clone size: -
D gene: TRBD2
V gene: TRBV7-8
CDR3 DNA: TGTGCCAGCAGCTTAGCGCTGCGACGACTAGCGGACTACGAGCAGTACTTC
CDR3 protein: CASSLALRRLADYEQYF